This TCR beta chain was observed in a study of blood T cell repertoires in COVID-19. TCRdb keeps only in-frame clones here, not all; method: immunoSEQ multiplex PCR. Among 15,000 to 20,000 clones, over 75% were seen once, and the ten largest hold around a sixth. Trimming pared 1 base from V and 1 base from J, leaving 10 bases between. Germline V gene sequence: CDR1 SEHNR, CDR2 FQNEAQ (reference sequence). The CDR3 contains 15 residues. The sample was peripheral blood. This sequence originates from a man in his 70s with COVID-19, enrolled during active disease. The chain employs TRBV7-9 and TRBJ2-5, with D possibly TRBD2 on 6 matching bases. CDR3 protein: CASSLGAGGQETQYF. The CDR3 DNA reads as TGTGCCAGCAGCTTAGGGGCCGGGGGCCAAGAGACCCAGTACTTC.